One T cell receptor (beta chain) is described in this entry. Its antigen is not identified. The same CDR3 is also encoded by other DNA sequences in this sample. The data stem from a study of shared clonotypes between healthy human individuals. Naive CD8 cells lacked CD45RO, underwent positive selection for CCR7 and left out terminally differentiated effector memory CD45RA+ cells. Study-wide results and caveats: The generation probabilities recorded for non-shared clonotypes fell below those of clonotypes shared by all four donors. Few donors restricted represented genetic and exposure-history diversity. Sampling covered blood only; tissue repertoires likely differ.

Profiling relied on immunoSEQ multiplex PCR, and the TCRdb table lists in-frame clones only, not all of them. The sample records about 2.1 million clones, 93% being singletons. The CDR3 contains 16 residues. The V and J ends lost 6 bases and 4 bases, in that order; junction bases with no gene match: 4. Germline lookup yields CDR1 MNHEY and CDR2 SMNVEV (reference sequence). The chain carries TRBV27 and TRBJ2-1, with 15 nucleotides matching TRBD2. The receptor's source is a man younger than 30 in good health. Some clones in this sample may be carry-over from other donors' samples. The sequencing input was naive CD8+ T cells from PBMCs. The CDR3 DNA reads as TGTGCCAGCAGCCCCGGACTAGCGGGAGGGTACAATGAGCAGTTCTTC. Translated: CASSPGLAGGYNEQFF.